The T cell receptor beta chain under discussion was sequenced for a study of identical twins. TCRdb redid the calling of the 5' RACE reads with MiXCR, one entry per CDR3 protein. The sample shows roughly 220,000 distinct CDR3 sequences, approximately 7.1% of them seen only once. The same specimen was also included in a second study, on T cells expressing NK-cell markers.

This receptor was obtained from a woman between 18 and 29 years old in good health. The material sequenced was CD8+ T cells sorted from blood.

For the CDR3, the DNA is TGTGCCACCACCCAAGATCATGCCGGGGGAGTGGATTACGAGCAGTACTTC. This sequence encodes CATTQDHAGGVDYEQYF. The J gene is TRBJ2-7, the V gene TRBV5-5; D is perhaps TRBD2 (6 bases). The germline V and J ends were trimmed by 9 bases and 4 bases, with 29 bases remaining between them. Germline loops: CDR1 SGHKS, CDR2 YYEKEE (reference sequence). This CDR3 is built from 17 residues.